This record looks at one TCR beta chain sequence and its context. The CDR3 has 16 amino acids. Germline CDR1 and CDR2: SGHTA and FQGNSA. Trimming removed 5 bases from V and 6 bases from J; junction bases left unmatched: 13. In the original analysis: Reference gene primer amplification gave estimated nucleated cell counts. Sequencing used immunoSEQ multiplex PCR; TCRdb keeps in-frame clones, though not all of them. Clone size and the V and J calls come from that table; the DNA yielded D and trimming. Here the sample spans approximately 82,000 clones, 81% being singletons. The entry originates in a study of blood T cell repertoires in COVID-19.

This chain connects TRBV7-2 to TRBJ2-1; TRBD2 matches at 7 bases. This TCR was sampled from a human donor in a cohort sampled during active COVID-19. Sequenced input: peripheral blood. The CDR3 is CASSDPGGTGTNEQFF. The CDR3 DNA reads TGTGCCAGCAGCGACCCCGGGGGGACTGGGACCAATGAGCAGTTCTTC.